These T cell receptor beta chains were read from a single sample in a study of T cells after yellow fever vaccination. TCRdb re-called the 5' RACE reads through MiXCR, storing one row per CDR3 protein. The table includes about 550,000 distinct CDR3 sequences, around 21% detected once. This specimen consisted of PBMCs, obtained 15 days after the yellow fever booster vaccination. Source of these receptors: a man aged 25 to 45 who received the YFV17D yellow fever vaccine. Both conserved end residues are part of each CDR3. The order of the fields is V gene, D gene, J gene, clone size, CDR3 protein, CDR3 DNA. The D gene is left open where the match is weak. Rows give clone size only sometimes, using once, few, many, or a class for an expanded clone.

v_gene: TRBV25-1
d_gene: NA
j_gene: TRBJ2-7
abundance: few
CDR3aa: CASSGSRLSLAGYEQYF
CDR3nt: TGTGCCAGCAGTGGGTCCAGACTTTCACTAGCAGGCTACGAGCAGTACTTC

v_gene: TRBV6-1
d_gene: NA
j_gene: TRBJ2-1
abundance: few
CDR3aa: CASNPTASSYNEQFF
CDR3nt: TGTGCCAGCAACCCGACGGCAAGCTCCTACAATGAGCAGTTCTTC

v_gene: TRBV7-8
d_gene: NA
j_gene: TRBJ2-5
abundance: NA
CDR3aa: CASNIRTGREETQYF
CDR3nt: TGTGCCAGCAATATCAGGACAGGGAGGGAAGAGACCCAGTACTTC

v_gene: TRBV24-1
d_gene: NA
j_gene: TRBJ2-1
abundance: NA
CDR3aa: CATSSGGPHNEQFF
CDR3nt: TGTGCCACCAGCTCCGGAGGACCACACAATGAGCAGTTCTTC

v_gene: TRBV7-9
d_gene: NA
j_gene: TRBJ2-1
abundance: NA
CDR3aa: CASSLAIGTDYNEQFF
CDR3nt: TGTGCCAGCAGCTTAGCAATAGGGACGGATTACAATGAGCAGTTCTTC

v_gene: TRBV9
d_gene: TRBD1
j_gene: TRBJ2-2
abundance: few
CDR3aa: CASSLEQGANTGELFF
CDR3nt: TGTGCCAGCAGCTTAGAACAGGGGGCGAACACCGGGGAGCTGTTTTTT

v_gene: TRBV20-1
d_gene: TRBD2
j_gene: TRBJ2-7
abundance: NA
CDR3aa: CSAMGGLADFTTYEQYF
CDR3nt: TGCAGTGCCATGGGGGGACTAGCGGATTTCACAACCTACGAGCAGTACTTC

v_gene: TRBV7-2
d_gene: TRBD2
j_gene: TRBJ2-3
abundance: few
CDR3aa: CASSWVLAGGADTQYF
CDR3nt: TGTGCCAGCAGCTGGGTCCTGGCGGGAGGAGCGGATACGCAGTATTTT

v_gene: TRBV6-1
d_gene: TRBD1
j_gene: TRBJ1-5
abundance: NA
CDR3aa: CASRHRGAYQPQHF
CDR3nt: TGTGCCAGCAGACACAGGGGAGCTTATCAGCCCCAGCATTTT

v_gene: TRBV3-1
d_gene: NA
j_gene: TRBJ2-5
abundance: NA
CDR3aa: CASSQNPWAEESQYF
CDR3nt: TGTGCCAGCAGCCAAAACCCCTGGGCCGAAGAGTCCCAGTACTTC

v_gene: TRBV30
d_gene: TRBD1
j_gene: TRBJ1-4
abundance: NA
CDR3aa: CAWSYGTGGEKLFF
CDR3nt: TGTGCCTGGAGTTACGGGACAGGGGGTGAAAAACTGTTTTTT

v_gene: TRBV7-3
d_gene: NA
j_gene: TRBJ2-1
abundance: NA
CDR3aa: CASSLLSSGNEQFF
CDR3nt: TGTGCCAGCAGCTTACTGTCCTCAGGTAATGAGCAGTTCTTC

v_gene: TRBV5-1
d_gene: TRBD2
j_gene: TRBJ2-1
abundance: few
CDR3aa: CASSLAKGLAGGFSYNEQFF
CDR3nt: TGCGCCAGCAGCTTGGCCAAAGGACTAGCGGGAGGGTTCTCCTACAATGAGCAGTTCTTC

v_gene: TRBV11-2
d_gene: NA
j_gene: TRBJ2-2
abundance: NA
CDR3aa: CASSSQTVTGELFF
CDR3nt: TGTGCCAGCAGCTCCCAGACGGTCACCGGGGAGCTGTTTTTT

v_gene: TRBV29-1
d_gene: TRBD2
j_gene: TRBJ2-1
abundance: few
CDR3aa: CSARLAGNEQFF
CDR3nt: TGCAGCGCACGACTAGCGGGAAATGAGCAGTTCTTC

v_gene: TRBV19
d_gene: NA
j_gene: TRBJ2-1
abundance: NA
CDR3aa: CASSIGVRGTHSYNEQFF
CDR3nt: TGTGCCAGTAGTATAGGAGTACGCGGGACACACTCCTACAATGAGCAGTTCTTC

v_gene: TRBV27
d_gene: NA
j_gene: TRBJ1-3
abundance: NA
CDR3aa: CASRSSGNTIYF
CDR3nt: TGTGCCAGCAGGTCCTCTGGAAACACCATATATTTT

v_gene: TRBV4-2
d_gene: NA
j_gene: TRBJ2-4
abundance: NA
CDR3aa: CASSQVGSGLTKNIQYF
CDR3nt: TGTGCCAGCAGCCAAGTGGGGTCAGGACTAACCAAAAACATTCAGTACTTC

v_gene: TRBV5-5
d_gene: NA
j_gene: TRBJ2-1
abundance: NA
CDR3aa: CASSFFRESYNEQFF
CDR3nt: TGTGCCAGCAGCTTTTTCCGGGAGTCCTACAATGAGCAGTTCTTC

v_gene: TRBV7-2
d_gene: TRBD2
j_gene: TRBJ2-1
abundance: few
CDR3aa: CASSSRLAGYPFF
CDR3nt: TGTGCCAGCAGCTCGCGACTAGCGGGATACCCGTTCTTC

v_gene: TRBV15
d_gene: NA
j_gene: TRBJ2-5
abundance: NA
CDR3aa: CATSRDSLQETQYF
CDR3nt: TGTGCCACCAGCAGGGACAGTCTCCAAGAGACCCAGTACTTC

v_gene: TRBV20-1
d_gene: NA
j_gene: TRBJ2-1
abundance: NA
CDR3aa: CSARSANEQFF
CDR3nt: TGCAGTGCTAGGTCAGCCAATGAGCAGTTCTTC